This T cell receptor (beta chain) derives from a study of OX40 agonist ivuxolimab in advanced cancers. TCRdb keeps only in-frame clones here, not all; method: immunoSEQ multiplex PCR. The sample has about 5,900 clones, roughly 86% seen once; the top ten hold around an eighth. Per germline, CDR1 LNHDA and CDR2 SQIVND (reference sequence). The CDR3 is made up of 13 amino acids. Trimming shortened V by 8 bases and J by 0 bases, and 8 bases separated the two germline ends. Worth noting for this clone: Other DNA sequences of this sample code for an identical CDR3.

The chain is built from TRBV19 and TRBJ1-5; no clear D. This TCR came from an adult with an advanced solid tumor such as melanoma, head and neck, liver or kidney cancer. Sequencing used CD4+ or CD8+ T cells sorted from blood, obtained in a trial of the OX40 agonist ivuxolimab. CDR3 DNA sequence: TGTGCCAGTTCACTTAATAGCAATCAGCCCCAGCATTTT. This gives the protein CASSLNSNQPQHF.